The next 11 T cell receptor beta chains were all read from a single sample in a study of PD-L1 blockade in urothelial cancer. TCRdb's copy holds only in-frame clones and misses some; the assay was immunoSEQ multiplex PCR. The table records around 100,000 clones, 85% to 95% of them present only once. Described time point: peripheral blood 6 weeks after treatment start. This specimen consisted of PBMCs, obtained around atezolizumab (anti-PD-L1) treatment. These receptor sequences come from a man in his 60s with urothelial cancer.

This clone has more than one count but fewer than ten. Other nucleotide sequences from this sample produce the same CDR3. CDR3 in DNA: TGCGCCAGCAGCTTATCCGGGAACACCGGGGAGCTGTTTTTT. It yields the protein CASSLSGNTGELFF. This rearrangement joins TRBV5-1 to TRBJ2-2; D not certain. CDR1 is SGHRS and CDR2 is YFSETQ in the germline V gene. V dropped 2 bases and J dropped 1 base, with 6 bases sitting between them. The CDR3 has 14 residues.

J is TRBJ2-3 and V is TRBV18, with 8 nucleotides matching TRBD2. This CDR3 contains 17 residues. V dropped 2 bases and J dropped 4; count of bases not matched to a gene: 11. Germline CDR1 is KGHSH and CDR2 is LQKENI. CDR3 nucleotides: TGTGCCAGCTCACCATCGGGAGCGGGAGAGTTGGCAGATACGCAGTATTTT. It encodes CASSPSGAGELADTQYF.

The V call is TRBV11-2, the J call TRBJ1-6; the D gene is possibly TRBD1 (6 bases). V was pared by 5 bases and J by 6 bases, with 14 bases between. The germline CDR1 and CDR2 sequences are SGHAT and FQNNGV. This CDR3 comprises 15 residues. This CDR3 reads CASSPGTGSNSPLHF. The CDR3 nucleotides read TGTGCCAGCAGCCCCGGAACAGGGTCTAATTCACCCCTCCACTTT.

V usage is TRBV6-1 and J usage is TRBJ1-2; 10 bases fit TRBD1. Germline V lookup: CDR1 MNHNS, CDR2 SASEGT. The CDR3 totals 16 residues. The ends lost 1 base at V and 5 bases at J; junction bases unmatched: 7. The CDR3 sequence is CASSEGQGARLYGYTF. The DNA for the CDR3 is TGTGCCAGCAGTGAAGGACAGGGGGCGAGGTTATATGGCTACACCTTC.

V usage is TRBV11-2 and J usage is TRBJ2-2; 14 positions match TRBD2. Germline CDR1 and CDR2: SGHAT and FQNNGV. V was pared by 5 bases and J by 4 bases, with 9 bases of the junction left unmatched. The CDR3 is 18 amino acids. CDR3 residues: CASSPTSGRAGGTGELFF. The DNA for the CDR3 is TGTGCCAGCAGCCCGACTAGCGGGAGGGCGGGGGGCACCGGGGAGCTGTTTTTT.

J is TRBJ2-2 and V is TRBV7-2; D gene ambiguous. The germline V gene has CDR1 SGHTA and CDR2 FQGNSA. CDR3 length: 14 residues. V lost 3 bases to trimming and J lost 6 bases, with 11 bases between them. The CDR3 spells CASSFAPRAGELFF. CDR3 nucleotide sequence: TGTGCCAGCAGCTTCGCCCCCCGGGCCGGGGAGCTGTTTTTT. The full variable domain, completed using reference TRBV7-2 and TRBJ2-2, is GAGVSQSPSNKVTEKGKDVELRCDPISGHTALYWYRQSLGQGLEFLIYFQGNSAPDKSGLPSDRFSAERTGGSVSTLTIQRTQQEDSAVYLCASSFAPRAGELFFGEGSRLTVL.

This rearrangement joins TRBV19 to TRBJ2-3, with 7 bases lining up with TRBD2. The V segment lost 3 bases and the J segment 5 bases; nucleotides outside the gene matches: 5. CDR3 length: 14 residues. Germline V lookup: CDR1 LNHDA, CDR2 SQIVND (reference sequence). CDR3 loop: CASSMTGGQDTQYF. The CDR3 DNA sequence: TGTGCCAGTAGTATGACGGGAGGTCAAGATACGCAGTATTTT.

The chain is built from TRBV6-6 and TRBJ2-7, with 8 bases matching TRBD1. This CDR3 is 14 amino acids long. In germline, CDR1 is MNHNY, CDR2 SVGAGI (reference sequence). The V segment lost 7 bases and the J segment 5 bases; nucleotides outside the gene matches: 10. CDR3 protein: CASMEDRVRNEQYF. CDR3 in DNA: TGTGCCAGCATGGAGGACAGGGTGAGGAACGAGCAGTACTTC.

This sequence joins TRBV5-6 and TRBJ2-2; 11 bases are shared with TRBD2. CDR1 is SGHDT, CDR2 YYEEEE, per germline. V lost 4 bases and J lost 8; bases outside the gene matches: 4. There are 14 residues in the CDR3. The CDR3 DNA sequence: TGTGCCAGCAGCGTAGCGGGGGGGACGGGGGAGCTGTTTTTT. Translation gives CASSVAGGTGELFF.

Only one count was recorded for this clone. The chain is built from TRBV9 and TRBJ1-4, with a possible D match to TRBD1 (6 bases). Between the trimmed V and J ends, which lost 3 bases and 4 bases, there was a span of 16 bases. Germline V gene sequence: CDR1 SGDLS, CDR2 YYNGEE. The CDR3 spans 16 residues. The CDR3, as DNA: TGTGCCAGCAGCGGGGGACCAGCACAGGGTAATGAAAAACTGTTTTTT. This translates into CASSGGPAQGNEKLFF.

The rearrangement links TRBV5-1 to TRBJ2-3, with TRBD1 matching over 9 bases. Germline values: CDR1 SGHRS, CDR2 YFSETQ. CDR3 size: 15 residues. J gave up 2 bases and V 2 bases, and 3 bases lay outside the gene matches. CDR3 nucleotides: TGCGCCAGCAGCTTACAGGGGGCTTACACAGATACGCAGTATTTT. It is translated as CASSLQGAYTDTQYF.